This T cell receptor beta chain was captured in a study of CD8 T cells in ankylosing spondylitis. There are a few counts of this clonotype. Germline assignment: CDR1 DFQATT and CDR2 SNEGSKA (reference sequence). Trimming removed 3 bases from V and 3 bases from J, with 9 bases in between. The CDR3 has 12 residues. TCRdb recomputed calls from the 5' RACE reads with MiXCR, one row per CDR3 protein. Here the sample spans under 250,000 distinct CDR3 sequences, around a quarter being singletons. The chain links TRBV20-1 to TRBJ2-7; the D is unclear. This TCR was sampled from a male donor with ankylosing spondylitis or in good health (not recorded which). Sequenced material: blood, either unsorted or a sorted T cell fraction (not recorded which). CDR3 DNA: TGCAGTGCTAGGGATAGTATCTACGAGCAGTACTTC. It codes for CSARDSIYEQYF.